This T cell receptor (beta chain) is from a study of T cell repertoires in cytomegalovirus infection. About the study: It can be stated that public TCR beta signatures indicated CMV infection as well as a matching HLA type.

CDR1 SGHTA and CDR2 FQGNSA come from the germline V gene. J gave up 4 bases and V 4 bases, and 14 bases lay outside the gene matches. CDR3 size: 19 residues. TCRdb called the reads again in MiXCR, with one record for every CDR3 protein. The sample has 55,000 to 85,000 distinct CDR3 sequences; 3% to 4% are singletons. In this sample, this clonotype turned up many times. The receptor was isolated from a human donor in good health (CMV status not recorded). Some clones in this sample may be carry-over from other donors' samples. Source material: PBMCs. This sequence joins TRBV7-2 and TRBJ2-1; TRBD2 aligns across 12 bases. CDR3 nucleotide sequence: TGTGCCAGCAGCTCACCCCGCAGGCTAGCGGGGGGGAATTACAATGAGCAGTTCTTC. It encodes CASSSPRRLAGGNYNEQFF.